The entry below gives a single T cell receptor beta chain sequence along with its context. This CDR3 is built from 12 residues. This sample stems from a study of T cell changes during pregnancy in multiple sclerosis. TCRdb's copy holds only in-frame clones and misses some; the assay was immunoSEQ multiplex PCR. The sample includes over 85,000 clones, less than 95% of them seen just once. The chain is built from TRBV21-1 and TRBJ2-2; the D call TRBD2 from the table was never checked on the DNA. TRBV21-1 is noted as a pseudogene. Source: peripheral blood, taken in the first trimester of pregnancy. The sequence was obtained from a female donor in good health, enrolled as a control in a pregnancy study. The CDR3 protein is CGATGGTGELFF. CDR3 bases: TGTGGGGCCACCGGGGGGACCGGGGAGCTGTTTTTT.